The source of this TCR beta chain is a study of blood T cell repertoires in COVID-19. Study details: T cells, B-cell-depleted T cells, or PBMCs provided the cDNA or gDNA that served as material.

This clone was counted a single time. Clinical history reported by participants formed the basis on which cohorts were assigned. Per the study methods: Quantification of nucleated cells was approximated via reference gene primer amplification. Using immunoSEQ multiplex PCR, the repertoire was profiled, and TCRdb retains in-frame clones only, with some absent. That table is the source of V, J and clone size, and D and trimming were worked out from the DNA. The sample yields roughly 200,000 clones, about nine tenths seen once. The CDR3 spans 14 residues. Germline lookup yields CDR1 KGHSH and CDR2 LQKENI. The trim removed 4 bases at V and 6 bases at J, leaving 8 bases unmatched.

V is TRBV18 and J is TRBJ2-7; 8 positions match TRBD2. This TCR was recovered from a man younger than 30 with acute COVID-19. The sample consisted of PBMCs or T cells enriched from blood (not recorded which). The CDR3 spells CASSLGTGRVEQYF. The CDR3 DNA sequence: TGTGCCAGCTCACTGGGGACCGGGAGGGTCGAGCAGTACTTC.